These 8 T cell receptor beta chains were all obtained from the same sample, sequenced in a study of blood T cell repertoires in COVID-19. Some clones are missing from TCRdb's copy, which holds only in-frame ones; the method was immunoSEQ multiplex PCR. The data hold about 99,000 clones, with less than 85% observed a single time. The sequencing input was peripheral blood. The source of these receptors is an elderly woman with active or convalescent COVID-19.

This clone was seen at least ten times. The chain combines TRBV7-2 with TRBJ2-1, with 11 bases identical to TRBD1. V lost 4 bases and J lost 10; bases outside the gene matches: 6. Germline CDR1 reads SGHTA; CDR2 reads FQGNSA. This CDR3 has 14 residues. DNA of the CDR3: TGTGCCAGCAGCTCCCGGGACAGGGGGAGCGAGCAGTTCTTC. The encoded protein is CASSSRDRGSEQFF.

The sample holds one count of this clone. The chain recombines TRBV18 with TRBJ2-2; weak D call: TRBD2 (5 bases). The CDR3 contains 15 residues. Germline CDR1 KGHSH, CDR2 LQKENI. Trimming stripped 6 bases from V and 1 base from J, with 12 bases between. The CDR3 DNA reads TGTGCCAGCTCGAGTATCCGGGGGAACACCGGGGAGCTGTTTTTT. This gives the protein CASSSIRGNTGELFF.

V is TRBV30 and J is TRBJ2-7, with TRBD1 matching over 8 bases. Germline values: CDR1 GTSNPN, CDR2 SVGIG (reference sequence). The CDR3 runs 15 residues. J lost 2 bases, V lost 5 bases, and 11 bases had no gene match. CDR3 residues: CAWVSGQGGPYEQYF. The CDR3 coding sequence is TGTGCCTGGGTTAGTGGACAGGGCGGGCCCTACGAGCAGTACTTC. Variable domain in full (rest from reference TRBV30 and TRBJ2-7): SQTIHQWPATLVQPVGSPLSLECTVEGTSNPNLYWYRQAAGRGLQLLFYSVGIGQISSEVPQNLSASRPQDRQFILSSKKLLLSDSGFYLCAWVSGQGGPYEQYFGPGTRLTVT.

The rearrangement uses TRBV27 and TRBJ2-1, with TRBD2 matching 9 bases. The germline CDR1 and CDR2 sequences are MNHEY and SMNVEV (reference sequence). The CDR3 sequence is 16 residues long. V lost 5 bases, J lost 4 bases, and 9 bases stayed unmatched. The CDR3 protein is CASSPALAGSYNEQFF. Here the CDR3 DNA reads TGTGCCAGCAGTCCCGCCCTAGCGGGATCATACAATGAGCAGTTCTTC.

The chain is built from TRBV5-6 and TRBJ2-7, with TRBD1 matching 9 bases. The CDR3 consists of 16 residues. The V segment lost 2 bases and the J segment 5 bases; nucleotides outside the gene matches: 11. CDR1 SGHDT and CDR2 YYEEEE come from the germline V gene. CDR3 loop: CASSLPGQGAEDEQYF. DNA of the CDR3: TGTGCCAGCAGCTTACCGGGACAGGGAGCGGAGGACGAGCAGTACTTC. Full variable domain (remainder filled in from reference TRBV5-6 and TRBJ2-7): DAGVTQSPTHLIKTRGQQVTLRCSPKSGHDTVSWYQQALGQGPQFIFQYYEEEERQRGNFPDRFSGHQFPNYSSELNVNALLLGDSALYLCASSLPGQGAEDEQYFGPGTRLTVT.

The CDR3 region has the DNA TGTGCCAGCAGAGTCGAGAGGGAGCCCCAGCATTTT. Its translation: CASRVEREPQHF. The rearrangement links TRBV2 to TRBJ1-5; D not resolved. V gave up 6 bases and J gave up 8 bases, with 11 bases separating them. Germline V gene data show CDR1 as SNHLY and CDR2 as FYNNEI. This CDR3 region has 12 residues.

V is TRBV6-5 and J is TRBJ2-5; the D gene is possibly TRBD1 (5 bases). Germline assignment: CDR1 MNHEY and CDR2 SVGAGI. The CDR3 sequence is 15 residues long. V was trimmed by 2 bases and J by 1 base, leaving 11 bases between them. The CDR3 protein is CASSYLGPPQETQYF. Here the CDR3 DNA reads TGTGCCAGCAGTTACCTGGGGCCTCCCCAAGAGACCCAGTACTTC.

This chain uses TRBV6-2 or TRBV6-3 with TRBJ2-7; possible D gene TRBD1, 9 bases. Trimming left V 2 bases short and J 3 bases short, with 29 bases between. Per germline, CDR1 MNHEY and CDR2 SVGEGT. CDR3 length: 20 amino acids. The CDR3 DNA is TGTGCCAGCAGTTACCAGCACAGGGGGCGGTTAGCGGGACCCAACTACGAGCAGTACTTC. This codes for CASSYQHRGRLAGPNYEQYF.